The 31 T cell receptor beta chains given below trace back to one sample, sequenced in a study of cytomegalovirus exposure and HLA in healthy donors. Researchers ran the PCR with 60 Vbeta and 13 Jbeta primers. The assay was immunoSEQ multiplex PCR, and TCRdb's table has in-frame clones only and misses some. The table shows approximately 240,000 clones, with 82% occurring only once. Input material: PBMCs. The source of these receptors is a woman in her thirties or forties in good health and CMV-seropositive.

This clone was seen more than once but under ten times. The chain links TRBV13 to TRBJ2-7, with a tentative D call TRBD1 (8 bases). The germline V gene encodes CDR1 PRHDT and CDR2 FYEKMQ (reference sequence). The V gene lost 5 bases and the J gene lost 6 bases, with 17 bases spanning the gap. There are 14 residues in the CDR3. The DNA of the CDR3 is TGTGCCAGCAGCCGGAACAGGGGGAGGGGCGAGCAGTACTTC. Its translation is CASSRNRGRGEQYF. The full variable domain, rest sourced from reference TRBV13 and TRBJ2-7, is AAGVIQSPRHLIKEKRETATLKCYPIPRHDTVYWYQQGPGQDPQFLISFYEKMQSDKGSIPDRFSAQQFSDYHSELNMSSLELGDSALYFCASSRNRGRGEQYFGPGTRLTVT.

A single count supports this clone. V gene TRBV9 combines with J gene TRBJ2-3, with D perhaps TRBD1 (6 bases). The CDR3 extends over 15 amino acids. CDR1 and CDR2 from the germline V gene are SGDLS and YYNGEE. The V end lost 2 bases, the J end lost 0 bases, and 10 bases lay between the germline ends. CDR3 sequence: CASSVQGTSTDTQYF. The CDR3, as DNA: TGTGCCAGCAGCGTCCAGGGGACCAGCACAGATACGCAGTATTTT.

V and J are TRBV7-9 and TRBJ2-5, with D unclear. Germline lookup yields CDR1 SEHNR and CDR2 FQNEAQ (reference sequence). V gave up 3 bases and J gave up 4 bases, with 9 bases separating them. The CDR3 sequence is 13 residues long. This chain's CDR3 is CASSFGHLETQYF. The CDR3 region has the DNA TGTGCCAGCAGCTTTGGGCATTTAGAGACCCAGTACTTC.

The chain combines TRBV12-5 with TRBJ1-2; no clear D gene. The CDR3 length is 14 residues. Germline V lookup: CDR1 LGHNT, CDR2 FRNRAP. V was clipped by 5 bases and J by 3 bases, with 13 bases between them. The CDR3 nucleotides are TGTGCTAGTGGTCTTGAGCGGGGTTACTATGGCTACACCTTC. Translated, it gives CASGLERGYYGYTF.

The chain's CDR3 is CASSSPRQAGTSTNEKLFF. In nucleotides, the CDR3 is TGTGCCAGCAGCTCTCCCCGACAAGCCGGGACTTCAACTAATGAAAAACTGTTTTTT. This sequence joins TRBV7-2 and TRBJ1-4, with TRBD1 as a possible D gene (5 bases). CDR1 is SGHTA, CDR2 FQGNSA, per germline. Between the trimmed V and J ends, which lost 4 bases and 0 bases, there was a span of 21 bases. The CDR3 has 19 amino acids. Full variable domain (rest looked up from reference TRBV7-2 and TRBJ1-4): GAGVSQSPSNKVTEKGKDVELRCDPISGHTALYWYRQSLGQGLEFLIYFQGNSAPDKSGLPSDRFSAERTGGSVSTLTIQRTQQEDSAVYLCASSSPRQAGTSTNEKLFFGSGTQLSVL.

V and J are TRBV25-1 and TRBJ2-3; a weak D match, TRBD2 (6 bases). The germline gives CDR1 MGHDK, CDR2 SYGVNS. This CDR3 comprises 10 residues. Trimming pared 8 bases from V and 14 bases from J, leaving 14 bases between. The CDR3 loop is CASGSGVAYF. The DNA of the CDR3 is TGTGCCAGCGGTTCGGGAGTGGCGTATTTT.

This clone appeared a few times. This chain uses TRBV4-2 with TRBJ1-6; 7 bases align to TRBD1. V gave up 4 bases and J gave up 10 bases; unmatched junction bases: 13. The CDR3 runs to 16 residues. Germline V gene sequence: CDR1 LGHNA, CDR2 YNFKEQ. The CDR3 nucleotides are TGTGCCAGCAGCCTTGTAGGGGGCGCAGGGGAATCACCCCTCCACTTT. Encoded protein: CASSLVGGAGESPLHF.

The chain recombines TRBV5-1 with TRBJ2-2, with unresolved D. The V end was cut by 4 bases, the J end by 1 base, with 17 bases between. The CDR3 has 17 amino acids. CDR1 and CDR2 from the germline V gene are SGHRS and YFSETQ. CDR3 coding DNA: TGCGCCAGCAGCATGGCAGAGGATCAATTGAACACCGGGGAGCTGTTTTTT. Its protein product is CASSMAEDQLNTGELFF.

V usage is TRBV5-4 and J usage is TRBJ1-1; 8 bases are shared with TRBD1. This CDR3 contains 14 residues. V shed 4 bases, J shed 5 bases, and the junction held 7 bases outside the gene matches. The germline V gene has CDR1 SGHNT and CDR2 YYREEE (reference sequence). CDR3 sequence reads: CASSLQGAGTEAFF. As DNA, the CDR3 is TGTGCCAGCAGCCTCCAGGGGGCAGGGACTGAAGCTTTCTTT.

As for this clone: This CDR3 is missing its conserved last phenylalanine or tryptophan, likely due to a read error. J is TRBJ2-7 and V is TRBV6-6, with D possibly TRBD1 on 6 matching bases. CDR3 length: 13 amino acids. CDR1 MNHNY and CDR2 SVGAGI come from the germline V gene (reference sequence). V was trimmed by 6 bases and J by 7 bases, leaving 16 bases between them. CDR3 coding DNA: TGTGCCAGCAGGCAACCTACAGGGTTTGAGCAGTACCTC. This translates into CASRQPTGFEQYL.

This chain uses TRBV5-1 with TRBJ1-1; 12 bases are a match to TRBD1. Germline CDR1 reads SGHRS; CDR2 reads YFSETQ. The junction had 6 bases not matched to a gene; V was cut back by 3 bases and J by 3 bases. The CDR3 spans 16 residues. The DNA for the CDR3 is TGCGCCAGCAGCTCGGGACAGGGGGCGGTGGACACTGAAGCTTTCTTT. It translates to CASSSGQGAVDTEAFF.

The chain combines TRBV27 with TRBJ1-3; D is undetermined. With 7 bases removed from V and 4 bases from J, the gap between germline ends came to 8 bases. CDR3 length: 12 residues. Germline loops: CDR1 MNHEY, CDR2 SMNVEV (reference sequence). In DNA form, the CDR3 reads TGTGCCAGCATATCACAGGGAAACACCATATATTTT. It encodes CASISQGNTIYF.

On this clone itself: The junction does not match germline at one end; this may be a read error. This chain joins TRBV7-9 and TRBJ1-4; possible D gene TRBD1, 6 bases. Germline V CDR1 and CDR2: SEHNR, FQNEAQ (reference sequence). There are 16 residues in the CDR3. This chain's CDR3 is CSSSTPTGKTNEKLFF. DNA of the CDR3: TGTTCCAGCAGCACACCTACAGGGAAAACTAATGAAAAACTGTTTTTT.

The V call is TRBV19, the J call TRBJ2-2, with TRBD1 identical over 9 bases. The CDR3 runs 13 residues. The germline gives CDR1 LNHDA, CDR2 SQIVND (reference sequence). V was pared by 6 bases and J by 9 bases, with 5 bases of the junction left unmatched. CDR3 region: CASSRDRDRELFF. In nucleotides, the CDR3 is TGTGCCAGTAGCCGGGACAGGGACAGGGAGCTGTTTTTT.

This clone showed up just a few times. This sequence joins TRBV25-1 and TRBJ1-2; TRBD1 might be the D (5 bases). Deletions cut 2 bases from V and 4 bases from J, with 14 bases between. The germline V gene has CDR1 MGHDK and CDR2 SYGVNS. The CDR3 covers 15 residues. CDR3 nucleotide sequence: TGTGCCAGCAGTGAACGGGGAGGGGTAGGCTATGGCTACACCTTC. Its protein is CASSERGGVGYGYTF.

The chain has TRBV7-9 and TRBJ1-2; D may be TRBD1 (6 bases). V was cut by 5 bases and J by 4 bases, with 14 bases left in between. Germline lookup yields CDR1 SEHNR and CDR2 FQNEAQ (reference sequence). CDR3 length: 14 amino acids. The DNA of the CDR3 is TGTGCCAGCAGCGAAGGGGGGGCGAGCTATGGCTACACCTTC. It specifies CASSEGGASYGYTF.

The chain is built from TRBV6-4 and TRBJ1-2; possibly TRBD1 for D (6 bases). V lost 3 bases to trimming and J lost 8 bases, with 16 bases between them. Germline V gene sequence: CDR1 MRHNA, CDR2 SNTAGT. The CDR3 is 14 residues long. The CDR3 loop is CASSDGAGARGYTF. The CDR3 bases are TGTGCCAGCAGTGATGGGGCAGGGGCGAGAGGCTACACCTTC.

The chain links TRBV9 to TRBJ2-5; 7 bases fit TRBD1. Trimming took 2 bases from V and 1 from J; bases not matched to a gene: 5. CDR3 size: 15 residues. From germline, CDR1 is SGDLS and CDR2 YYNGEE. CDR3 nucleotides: TGTGCCAGCAGCGTGCTACAGGGGAGCCAAGAGACCCAGTACTTC. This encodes CASSVLQGSQETQYF.

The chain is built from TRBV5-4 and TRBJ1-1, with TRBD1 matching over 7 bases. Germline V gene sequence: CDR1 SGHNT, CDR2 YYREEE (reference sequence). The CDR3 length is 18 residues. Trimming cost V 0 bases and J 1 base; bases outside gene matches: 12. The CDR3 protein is CASSLDIPNRGGNTEAFF. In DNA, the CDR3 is TGTGCCAGCAGCTTGGACATCCCTAACAGGGGAGGGAACACTGAAGCTTTCTTT.

The CDR3 reads CASSDRGPHGYTF. The CDR3 DNA reads as TGCGCCAGCAGTGACAGGGGGCCGCACGGCTACACCTTC. The V and J genes are TRBV10-1 and TRBJ1-2, with 8 bases fitting TRBD1. The ends lost 3 bases at V and 8 bases at J; junction bases unmatched: 5. Looked up from germline, CDR1 is WNHNN and CDR2 is SYGVQD (reference sequence). The CDR3 sequence is 13 residues long.

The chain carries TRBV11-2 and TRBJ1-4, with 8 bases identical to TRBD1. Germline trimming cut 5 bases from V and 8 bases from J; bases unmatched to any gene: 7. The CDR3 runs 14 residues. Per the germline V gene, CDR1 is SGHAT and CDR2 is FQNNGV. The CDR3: CASSRRTGREKLFF. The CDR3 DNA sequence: TGTGCCAGCAGCCGAAGGACAGGGAGAGAAAAACTGTTTTTT. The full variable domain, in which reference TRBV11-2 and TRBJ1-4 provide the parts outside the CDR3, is EAGVAQSPRYKIIEKRQSVAFWCNPISGHATLYWYQQILGQGPKLLIQFQNNGVVDDSQLPKDRFSAERLKGVDSTLKIQPAKLEDSAVYLCASSRRTGREKLFFGSGTQLSVL.

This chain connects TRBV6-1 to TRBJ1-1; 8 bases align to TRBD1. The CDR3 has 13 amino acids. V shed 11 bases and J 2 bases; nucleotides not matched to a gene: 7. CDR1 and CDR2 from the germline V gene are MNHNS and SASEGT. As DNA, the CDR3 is TGTGCCGGATCAACAGGGGGTAACACTGAAGCTTTCTTT. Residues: CAGSTGGNTEAFF.

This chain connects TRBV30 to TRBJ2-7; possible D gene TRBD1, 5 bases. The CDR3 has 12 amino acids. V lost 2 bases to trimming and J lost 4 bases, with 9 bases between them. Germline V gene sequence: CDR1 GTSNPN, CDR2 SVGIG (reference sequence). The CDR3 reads CAWSSQGYEQYF. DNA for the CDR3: TGTGCCTGGAGTTCCCAGGGTTACGAGCAGTACTTC.

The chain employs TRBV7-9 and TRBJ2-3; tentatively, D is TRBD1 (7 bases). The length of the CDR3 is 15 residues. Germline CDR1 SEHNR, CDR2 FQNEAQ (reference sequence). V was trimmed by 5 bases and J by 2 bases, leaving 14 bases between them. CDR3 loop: CASSLRRGPTDTQYF. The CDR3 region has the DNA TGTGCCAGCAGCCTCCGGAGGGGGCCCACAGATACGCAGTATTTT.

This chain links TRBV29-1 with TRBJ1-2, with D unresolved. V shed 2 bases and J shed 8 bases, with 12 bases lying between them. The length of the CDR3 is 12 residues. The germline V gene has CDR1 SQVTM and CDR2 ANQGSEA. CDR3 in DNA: TGCAGCGTTGAACCGGGGTGGGAGGGCTACACCTTC. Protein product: CSVEPGWEGYTF.

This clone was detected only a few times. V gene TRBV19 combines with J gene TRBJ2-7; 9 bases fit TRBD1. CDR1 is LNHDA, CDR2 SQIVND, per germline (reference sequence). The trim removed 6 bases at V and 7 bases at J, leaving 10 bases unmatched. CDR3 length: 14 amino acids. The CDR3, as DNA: TGTGCCAGTAGCGGAGGGACAGGGCCTAGAGAGCAGTACTTC. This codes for CASSGGTGPREQYF.

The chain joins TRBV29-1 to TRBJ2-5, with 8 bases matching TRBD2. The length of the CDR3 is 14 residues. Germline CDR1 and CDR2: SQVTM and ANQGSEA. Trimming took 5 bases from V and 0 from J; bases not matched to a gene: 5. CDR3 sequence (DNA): TGCAGCGTTCCTAATAGCGGGGACCAAGAGACCCAGTACTTC. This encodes CSVPNSGDQETQYF.

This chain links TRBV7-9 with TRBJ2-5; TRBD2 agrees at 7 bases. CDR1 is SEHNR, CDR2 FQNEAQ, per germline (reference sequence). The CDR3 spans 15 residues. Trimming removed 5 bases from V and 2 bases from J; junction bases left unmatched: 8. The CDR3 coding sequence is TGTGCCAGCAGCCTGTCGGGAGGTCAACAAGAGACCCAGTACTTC. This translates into CASSLSGGQQETQYF.

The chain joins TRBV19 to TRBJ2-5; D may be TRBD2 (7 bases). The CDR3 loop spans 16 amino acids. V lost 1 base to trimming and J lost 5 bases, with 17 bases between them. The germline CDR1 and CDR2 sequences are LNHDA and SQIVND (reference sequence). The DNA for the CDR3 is TGTGCCAGTAGTATAGCCGGAGGGGGGGCTAGGGAGACCCAGTACTTC. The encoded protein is CASSIAGGGARETQYF.

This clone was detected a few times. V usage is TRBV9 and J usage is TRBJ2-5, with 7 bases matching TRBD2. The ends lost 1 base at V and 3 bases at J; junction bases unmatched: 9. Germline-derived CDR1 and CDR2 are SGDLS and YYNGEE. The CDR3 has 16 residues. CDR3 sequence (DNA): TGTGCCAGCAGCGTACGGGGGGTTCCCGCCGAAGAGACCCAGTACTTC. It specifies CASSVRGVPAEETQYF.

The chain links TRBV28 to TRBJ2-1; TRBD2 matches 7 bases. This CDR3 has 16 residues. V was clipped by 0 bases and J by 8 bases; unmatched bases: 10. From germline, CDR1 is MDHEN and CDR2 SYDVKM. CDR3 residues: CASSLWVGGSSDEQFF. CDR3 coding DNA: TGTGCCAGCAGTTTATGGGTCGGCGGGAGTAGTGATGAGCAGTTCTTC.